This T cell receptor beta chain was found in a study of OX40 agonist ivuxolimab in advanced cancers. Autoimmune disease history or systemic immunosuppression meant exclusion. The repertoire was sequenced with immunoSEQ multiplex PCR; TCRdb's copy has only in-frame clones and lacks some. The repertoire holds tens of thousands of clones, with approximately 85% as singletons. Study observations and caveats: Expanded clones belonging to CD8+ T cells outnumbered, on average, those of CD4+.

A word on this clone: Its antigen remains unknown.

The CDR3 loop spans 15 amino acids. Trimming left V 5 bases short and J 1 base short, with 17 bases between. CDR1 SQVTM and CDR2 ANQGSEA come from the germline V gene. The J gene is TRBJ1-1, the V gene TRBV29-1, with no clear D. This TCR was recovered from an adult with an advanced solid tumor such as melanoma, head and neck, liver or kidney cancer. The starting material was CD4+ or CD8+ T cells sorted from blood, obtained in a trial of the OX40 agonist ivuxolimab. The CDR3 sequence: CSVYPWEGGNTEAFF. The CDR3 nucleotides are TGCAGCGTTTACCCTTGGGAGGGTGGGAACACTGAAGCTTTCTTT. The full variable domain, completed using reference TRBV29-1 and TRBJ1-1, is SAVISQKPSRDICQRGTSLTIQCQVDSQVTMMFWYRQQPGQSLTLIATANQGSEATYESGFVIDKFPISRPNLTFSTLTVSNMSPEDSSIYLCSVYPWEGGNTEAFFGQGTRLTVV.